Listed below are T cell receptor beta chains from one sample, sequenced in a study of OX40 agonist ivuxolimab in advanced cancers. The repertoire was sequenced with immunoSEQ multiplex PCR; TCRdb's copy has only in-frame clones and lacks some. Of tens of thousands of clones listed, approximately 88% are singletons. The specimen comprised CD4+ or CD8+ T cells sorted from blood, sampled in a trial of the OX40 agonist ivuxolimab. The receptor source for this set is an adult with an advanced solid tumor such as melanoma, head and neck, liver or kidney cancer. The CDR3 runs from the conserved cysteine through the conserved F or W. Fields, in order: D gene, clone size, J gene, V gene, CDR3 DNA, CDR3 protein. D genes are given only for firm matches. Size values are once, few and many counts, or a class for expanded clones, and some rows have none.

NA | NA | TRBJ1-1 | TRBV6-1 | TGTGCCAGCAGTGAAGCTGGCCAAGCTTTCTTT | CASSEAGQAFF
TRBD2 | NA | TRBJ2-3 | TRBV4-2 | TGTGCCAGCAGCCAACGTACCGGGACTAGCGACGGAGAGGGGACAGATACGCAGTATTTT | CASSQRTGTSDGEGTDTQYF
NA | once | TRBJ2-3 | TRBV10-3 | TGTGCCATCAGCCCCGCGGTCACAGATACGCAGTATTTT | CAISPAVTDTQYF
NA | NA | TRBJ2-7 | TRBV6-5 | TGTGCCAGCAGTTACTCGGGCAGCTCCTACGAGCAGTACTTC | CASSYSGSSYEQYF
NA | NA | TRBJ2-1 | TRBV2 | TGTGCCAGCGGCGGACTCTATGAGCAGTTCTTC | CASGGLYEQFF
NA | once | TRBJ2-7 | TRBV13 | TGTGCCAGCAGCTTAGGGCGGGATAGATACGAGCAGTACTTC | CASSLGRDRYEQYF
TRBD2 | medium-sized | TRBJ2-6 | TRBV6-1 | TGTGCCAGCAGTGGCGGGGGATCTGGGGCCAACGTCCTGACTTTC | CASSGGGSGANVLTF
TRBD2 | NA | TRBJ2-1 | TRBV19 | TGTGCCAGTAGTATGGGGGGGACTTTCTACAATGAGCAGTTCTTC | CASSMGGTFYNEQFF
NA | NA | TRBJ2-2 | TRBV5-1 | TGCGCCAGCAGCTCCCCATACACCGGGGAGCTGTTTTTT | CASSSPYTGELFF
NA | NA | TRBJ1-4 | TRBV4-1 | TGCGCCAGCAGCCAAGGAGGGGGGCAAGTGGCTAATGAAAAACTGTTTTTT | CASSQGGGQVANEKLFF
TRBD1 | NA | TRBJ1-5 | TRBV28 | TGTGCCAGCAGTCCCTCGACAGGGTTGGAGCCCCAGCATTTT | CASSPSTGLEPQHF
TRBD2 | NA | TRBJ2-1 | TRBV4-1 | TGCGCCAGCAGCCAAGATGTCACTAGCGGGAGGCTGTCCTTTACGGATGAGCAGTTCTTC | CASSQDVTSGRLSFTDEQFF
NA | NA | TRBJ2-3 | TRBV10-1 | TGCGCCAGCAGTGAGTCTTACAGCACAGATACGCAGTATTTT | CASSESYSTDTQYF
NA | medium-sized | TRBJ1-2 | TRBV25-1 | TGTGCCAGCAGCTTGGGCACCAACTATGGCTACACCTTC | CASSLGTNYGYTF
NA | NA | TRBJ2-7 | TRBV4-1 | TGCGCCAGCAGCCAAAAAGAAGGGCCCTACGAGCAGTACTTC | CASSQKEGPYEQYF
NA | once | TRBJ1-2 | TRBV7-2 | TGTGCCAGCAGCTTAGTAGGGGCACCGGGCTACACCTTC | CASSLVGAPGYTF
TRBD2 | NA | TRBJ2-1 | TRBV11-3 | TGTGCCAGCAGCTTAGCCAGCGGGAGCTCCTACAATGAGCAGTTCTTC | CASSLASGSSYNEQFF
TRBD2 | NA | TRBJ2-5 | TRBV6-5 | TGTGCCAGCAGTTACTCGGCTAGCGGGAGGTTGGAGACCCAGTACTTC | CASSYSASGRLETQYF
NA | NA | TRBJ1-2 | TRBV6-5 | TGTGCCAGCCCCGACCCTTCTCGGGGGGACTATGGCTACACCTTC | CASPDPSRGDYGYTF
NA | NA | TRBJ2-7 | TRBV27 | TGTGCCAGCAGACCCAGGGGCGGGACGCCCTACGAGCAGTACTTC | CASRPRGGTPYEQYF
NA | NA | TRBJ1-1 | TRBV21-1 | TGTGCCAGCAGCAAAAGGAGCGGGACAGTTACCCTTGGCACTGAAGCTTTCTTT | CASSKRSGTVTLGTEAFF
NA | NA | TRBJ1-2 | TRBV14 | TGTGCCAGCAGCCAAGTGCACAGAGTTAACTATGGCTACACCTTC | CASSQVHRVNYGYTF
TRBD2 | NA | TRBJ2-1 | TRBV28 | TGTGCCAGCAGTTCGCGGGGACTAAGATACAATGAGCAGTTCTTC | CASSSRGLRYNEQFF
NA | NA | TRBJ2-1 | TRBV11-2 | TGTGCCAGCAGCTCATTAATAGCGGCTAGCTCCTACAATGAGCAGTTCTTC | CASSSLIAASSYNEQFF
NA | NA | TRBJ1-5 | TRBV6-4 | TGTGCCAGCAGTGCTCGCTACAATCCGGGGGGGGAAGGACAGCCCCAGCATTTT | CASSARYNPGGEGQPQHF
TRBD1 | NA | TRBJ2-7 | TRBV27 | TGTGCCAGCAGTTTTAGTCGGGACAGCCTTTCCTACGAGCAGTACTTC | CASSFSRDSLSYEQYF
NA | many | TRBJ1-2 | TRBV7-9 | TGTGCCAGCAGCTTAGAACTCCTATACTATGGCTACACCTTC | CASSLELLYYGYTF
TRBD2 | NA | TRBJ2-1 | TRBV10-1 | TGCGCCAGCAGTCAATATACGGGGGGATACAATGAGCAGTTCTTC | CASSQYTGGYNEQFF
NA | NA | TRBJ2-7 | TRBV9 | TGTGCCAGCAGCGTAGGGGTCGGGAGCTACGAGCAGTACTTC | CASSVGVGSYEQYF
NA | NA | TRBJ2-7 | TRBV6-5 | TGTGCCAGCATTGGGGCAGGGTACCCCTACGAGCAGTACTTC | CASIGAGYPYEQYF
TRBD2 | NA | TRBJ2-1 | TRBV4-1 | TGCGCCAGCAGCTCGCGGACTAGCGGGACCAATGAGCAGTTCTTC | CASSSRTSGTNEQFF
NA | NA | TRBJ2-2 | TRBV10-3 | TGTGCCATCACTCCCGACATTTCATACGGGGAGCTGTTTTTT | CAITPDISYGELFF
NA | NA | TRBJ1-1 | TRBV9 | TGTGCCAGCAGCCCATGGGGGGAGAGGAACACTGAAGCTTTCTTT | CASSPWGERNTEAFF
NA | NA | TRBJ2-7 | TRBV30 | TGTGCCTGGAGTACCTCAGGGTTGGAAGAGCAGTACTTC | CAWSTSGLEEQYF
TRBD2 | few | TRBJ2-7 | TRBV19 | TGTGCCAGTAGTATCGGGCCCACTAGCGGGAGTGGGTACGAGCAGTACTTC | CASSIGPTSGSGYEQYF
NA | NA | TRBJ2-1 | TRBV7-9 | TGTGCCAGCGACCTTAGGGCAGAGTACAATGAGCAGTTCTTC | CASDLRAEYNEQFF
TRBD2 | once | TRBJ2-7 | TRBV6-5 | TGTGCCAGCAGTTACTCGGGGCTAGCGGGAAACCACGAGCAGTACTTC | CASSYSGLAGNHEQYF
TRBD1 | NA | TRBJ2-5 | TRBV14 | TGTGCCAGCACTACAACAGGGGGCGAGGAGACCCAGTACTTC | CASTTTGGEETQYF
NA | NA | TRBJ2-7 | TRBV28 | TGTGCCAGCAGTTTAGTCTCCTACGAGCAGTACTTC | CASSLVSYEQYF
TRBD1 | once | TRBJ1-2 | TRBV15 | TGTGCCACCAGCAGGGATCCAGGGGGAATAAGCTATGGCTACACCTTC | CATSRDPGGISYGYTF
NA | NA | TRBJ2-1 | TRBV13 | TGTGCCAGCAGCCGGGAAGGGCTCCCGGAGCAGTTCTTC | CASSREGLPEQFF
NA | NA | TRBJ2-7 | TRBV11-2 | TGTGCCAGCAGCTTCGGGACCCTCTACGAGCAGTACTTC | CASSFGTLYEQYF
NA | NA | TRBJ2-3 | TRBV28 | TGTGCCAGCAGTTTATCTGGAACTAGCACAGATACGCAGTATTTT | CASSLSGTSTDTQYF
NA | NA | TRBJ2-2 | TRBV7-9 | TGTGCCAGCAGCTTAGCGGGCCTTTCGGACGGGGAGCTGTTTTTT | CASSLAGLSDGELFF
NA | NA | TRBJ2-1 | TRBV27 | TGTGCCAGCATCCGATCTGGGGCTGACCAAGGCTCCTACAATGAGCAGTTCTTC | CASIRSGADQGSYNEQFF
NA | NA | TRBJ2-7 | TRBV11-2 | TGTGCCAGCAGCCTAGGGGGGGCGGGACTAATCTCCTACGAGCAGTACTTC | CASSLGGAGLISYEQYF
NA | NA | TRBJ1-1 | TRBV4-1 | TGCGCCAGCAGACCCGGGATACAGGTTTTGGGCACTGAAGCTTTCTTT | CASRPGIQVLGTEAFF
NA | NA | TRBJ2-1 | TRBV5-1 | TGCGCCAGCAGCTTGACGGGAGACCCCTACAATGAGCAGTTCTTC | CASSLTGDPYNEQFF
NA | NA | TRBJ1-1 | TRBV7-9 | TGTGCCAGCAGCCGACGAGACATGAGCACTGAAGCTTTCTTT | CASSRRDMSTEAFF
TRBD2 | NA | TRBJ2-1 | TRBV6-4 | TGTGCCAGCAGTGAATCAGGCGGGAGTGGGTTTGAGCAGTTCTTC | CASSESGGSGFEQFF
TRBD1 | NA | TRBJ1-4 | TRBV10-3 | TGTGCCATCAGTGAGACAGGGGCTTATGAAAAACTGTTTTTT | CAISETGAYEKLFF
TRBD1 | NA | TRBJ2-7 | TRBV5-4 | TGTGCCAGCAGTCAAGGACAGGGGGCCTCCTACGAGCAGTACTTC | CASSQGQGASYEQYF
NA | once | TRBJ1-5 | TRBV5-6 | TGTGCCAGCAGCTTGGCCAAAGGATATAGCAATCAGCCCCAGCATTTT | CASSLAKGYSNQPQHF
NA | NA | TRBJ1-1 | TRBV7-9 | TGTGCCAGCAGCTATTCTCCGTCTGAAGCTTTCTTT | CASSYSPSEAFF
NA | NA | TRBJ2-2 | TRBV12-5 | TGTGCTAGTGGTTTGGAGGATAACACCGGGGAGCTGTTTTTT | CASGLEDNTGELFF
TRBD1 | NA | TRBJ2-7 | TRBV5-6 | TGTGCCAGCAGCTTGTCTCAGGGGGCATCCTACGAGCAGTACTTC | CASSLSQGASYEQYF
NA | NA | TRBJ2-1 | TRBV30 | TGTGCCTGGGCAGGGAGCTCCTACAATGAGCAGTTCTTC | CAWAGSSYNEQFF